The T cell receptor beta chain under discussion was sequenced for a study of OX40 agonist ivuxolimab in advanced cancers. The V gene's germline CDR1 is SGHVS and CDR2 FNYEAQ. CDR3 length equals 18 residues. Trimming took off 5 bases at V and 1 base at J, with 24 bases between the two ends. Measured with immunoSEQ multiplex PCR; TCRdb has only the in-frame clones, and not every one. The data contain roughly 6,800 clones, around three quarters of them singletons. As for this clone: What it recognizes is unknown.

Overall study results and limits: Dosing at 0.1 to 3.0 mg/kg was accompanied by clonal expansion of CD4+ and CD8+ blood T cells by week 6.

This chain uses TRBV7-6 with TRBJ2-7; D not resolved. The specimen was CD4+ or CD8+ T cells sorted from blood, collected in a trial of the OX40 agonist ivuxolimab. The clonotype comes from an adult with an advanced solid tumor such as melanoma, head and neck, liver or kidney cancer. The CDR3 loop reads CASSHPPPAPSTSYEQYF. The CDR3 nucleotides read TGTGCCAGCAGCCACCCCCCCCCAGCACCAAGCACGTCCTACGAGCAGTACTTC.